The T cell receptor (beta chain) described here comes from a study of blood T cell repertoires in COVID-19. At the level of the study: The samples span acute and convalescent COVID-19 from the United States, Italy and Spain. PBMCs, B-cell-depleted T cells, or T cells provided the cDNA or gDNA that made up the material.

Trimming pared 4 bases from V and 3 bases from J, leaving 21 bases between. Germline V CDR1 and CDR2: SQVTM, ANQGSEA. The CDR3 consists of 17 residues. Original analysis: For nucleated cells, counts were estimated from reference gene primer amplification. Clones were sequenced by immunoSEQ multiplex PCR, and TCRdb holds only the in-frame ones, with some missing. Clonal size and the V and J genes are those of that table, whereas D and trimming came from the DNA. The profile shows 130,000 to 150,000 clones, 65% to 85% of them singletons. Sample: peripheral blood. The chain carries TRBV29-1 and TRBJ1-4; no reliable D call. The sequence came from a man aged 50-60 years with active or convalescent COVID-19. The CDR3 DNA sequence: TGCAGCGTTGCGAGTACCCTCCCCGGGAGGGCTAATGAAAAACTGTTTTTT. It codes for CSVASTLPGRANEKLFF.